This TCR beta chain originates from a study of blood T cell repertoires in COVID-19. Turning to the study itself: Some COVID-19 samples were acute and others convalescent; all came from the United States, Italy and Spain. PBMCs, B-cell-depleted T cells, or T cells provided the cDNA or gDNA that made up the material.

CDR3 length equals 15 residues. V lost 8 bases and J lost 8; bases outside the gene matches: 11. Germline assignment: CDR1 ENHRY and CDR2 SYGVKD. How the authors handled the data: Amplification from reference gene primers served as the basis for estimated nucleated cell counts. Only in-frame clones appear in the TCRdb table, and some are missing; sequencing was by immunoSEQ multiplex PCR. V, J and clone size are taken as reported in that table, and D and trimming were inferred from the DNA itself. The data show tens of thousands of clones, around 91% seen once. During active infection, Seattle patients enrolled and were then monitored through disease.

Sequenced sample: peripheral blood. The chain combines TRBV10-3 with TRBJ2-1; 11 positions match TRBD2. The receptor's source is a man aged 50-59 years with COVID-19, enrolled during active disease. The CDR3 nucleotides read TGTGCCATCGCGGGCCTAGCGGGAGGTGGGGATGAGCAGTTCTTC. It specifies CAIAGLAGGGDEQFF.